The 21 T cell receptor beta chains given below trace back to one sample, sequenced in a study of blood T cell repertoires in COVID-19. Here immunoSEQ multiplex PCR was the method, and the copy in TCRdb shows in-frame clones only, minus some. The sample lists around 250,000 clones, about nine tenths occurring once. Sequencing was done on a sample of PBMCs or T cells enriched from blood (not recorded which). These TCRs come from a woman aged 30 to 39 with acute COVID-19.

This rearrangement joins TRBV7-9 to TRBJ1-1; tentative D call: TRBD1 (6 bases). Germline CDR1 reads SEHNR; CDR2 reads FQNEAQ (reference sequence). The CDR3 is 13 residues long. Trimming cost V 1 base and J 8 bases, with 11 bases left between them. As DNA, the CDR3 is TGTGCCAGCAGCTTAGAGGGGGGAGGGGAAGCTTTCTTT. It translates to CASSLEGGGEAFF.

V gene TRBV10-1 combines with J gene TRBJ2-7; 9 bases match TRBD1. Per the germline V gene, CDR1 is WNHNN and CDR2 is SYGVQD (reference sequence). CDR3 length equals 14 residues. The ends lost 7 bases at V and 3 bases at J; junction bases unmatched: 7. The CDR3 loop reads CASKKGGQGYEQYF. The CDR3 coding sequence is TGCGCCAGCAAGAAAGGGGGACAGGGCTACGAGCAGTACTTC.

This sequence joins TRBV29-1 and TRBJ2-5, with 9 bases fitting TRBD2. From germline, CDR1 is SQVTM and CDR2 ANQGSEA. V lost 6 bases to trimming and J lost 4 bases; unmatched junction nucleotides: 3. This CDR3 is 12 amino acids long. CDR3 sequence (DNA): TGCAGCGTCCCGACTAGCGGAGAGACCCAGTACTTC. Translation gives CSVPTSGETQYF. The complete variable domain, with remaining parts taken from reference TRBV29-1 and TRBJ2-5, reads SAVISQKPSRDICQRGTSLTIQCQVDSQVTMMFWYRQQPGQSLTLIATANQGSEATYESGFVIDKFPISRPNLTFSTLTVSNMSPEDSSIYLCSVPTSGETQYFGPGTRLLVL.

This chain uses TRBV10-3 with TRBJ1-2; D not certain. This CDR3 is built from 16 residues. Germline assignment: CDR1 ENHRY and CDR2 SYGVKD. Trimming stripped 3 bases from V and 4 bases from J, with 18 bases between. The CDR3 spells CAISDLALNNGYGYTF. As DNA, the CDR3 is TGTGCCATCAGTGACCTAGCCCTAAATAATGGCTATGGCTACACCTTC.

This clone was detected once. The rearrangement uses TRBV28 and TRBJ2-1, with 11 positions matching TRBD2. The CDR3 is 17 residues long. Germline CDR1 is MDHEN and CDR2 is SYDVKM. V trimming: 4 bases; J trimming: 9 bases; junction bases outside the gene matches: 14. CDR3 sequence reads: CASSSRLAGTGGGEQFF. The DNA for the CDR3 is TGTGCCAGCAGTTCACGACTAGCGGGGACTGGTGGGGGTGAGCAGTTCTTC.

V usage is TRBV20-1 and J usage is TRBJ2-5; maybe TRBD2 (5 bases). The V end was cut by 6 bases, the J end by 5 bases, with 7 bases between. Germline values: CDR1 DFQATT, CDR2 SNEGSKA (reference sequence). The CDR3 runs to 10 residues. CDR3 protein: CSAWRETQYF. Here the CDR3 DNA reads TGCAGTGCATGGAGGGAGACCCAGTACTTC.

Worth noting for this clone: The sample carries other DNA sequences with the same CDR3. The J gene is TRBJ1-5, the V gene TRBV6-5; D may be TRBD1 (5 bases). Per the germline V gene, CDR1 is MNHEY and CDR2 is SVGAGI. Trimming removed 5 bases at V and 6 bases at J, with 8 bases between. This CDR3 is built from 12 residues. CDR3 loop: CASSTGGQPQHF. CDR3 sequence (DNA): TGTGCCAGCAGTACGGGGGGTCAGCCCCAGCATTTT.

This chain uses TRBV27 with TRBJ2-3; D possibly corresponds to TRBD1 (5 bases). Germline-derived CDR1 and CDR2 are MNHEY and SMNVEV (reference sequence). V was clipped by 2 bases and J by 5 bases, with 8 bases between them. The CDR3 has 13 residues. The CDR3 DNA follows: TGTGCCAGCAGTTTAAGGGGTTTAGATACGCAGTATTTT. It translates to CASSLRGLDTQYF.

The genes are TRBV9 and TRBJ2-3; tentatively, D is TRBD2 (6 bases). CDR1 and CDR2 (germline): SGDLS, YYNGEE. The V end was cut by 4 bases, the J end by 2 bases, with 20 bases between. The CDR3 length is 17 residues. The DNA for the CDR3 is TGTGCCAGCAGCACCTCTCCACGTCGGGGGTACACAGATACGCAGTATTTT. Translating it yields CASSTSPRRGYTDTQYF.

V is TRBV28 and J is TRBJ2-2, with 7 bases that match TRBD1. V was clipped by 6 bases and J by 6 bases; unmatched bases: 7. The CDR3 runs 14 residues. Looked up from germline, CDR1 is MDHEN and CDR2 is SYDVKM. The CDR3 region is CASSHGTEPGELFF. The CDR3 coding sequence is TGTGCCAGCAGCCACGGGACAGAACCCGGGGAGCTGTTTTTT.

This sequence joins TRBV19 and TRBJ1-2; D perhaps matches TRBD1 (5 bases). The CDR3 length is 15 residues. From germline, CDR1 is LNHDA and CDR2 SQIVND (reference sequence). Trimming stripped 5 bases from V and 0 bases from J, with 13 bases between. CDR3 coding DNA: TGTGCCAGTAGTCGCTCGGGGGAGACTAACTATGGCTACACCTTC. It codes for CASSRSGETNYGYTF.

DNA of the CDR3: TGTGCCAGCAGTTCAACAGGGGGCCGGAATGAAAAACTGTTTTTT. Protein: CASSSTGGRNEKLFF. This chain uses TRBV28 with TRBJ1-4, with TRBD1 matching over 9 bases. The CDR3 is made up of 15 amino acids. In germline, CDR1 is MDHEN, CDR2 SYDVKM. The V segment lost 4 bases and the J segment 5 bases; nucleotides outside the gene matches: 5.

This chain links TRBV30 with TRBJ2-2, with no clear D. Germline V gene lookup returns CDR1 GTSNPN and CDR2 SVGIG (reference sequence). The CDR3 runs 14 residues. V was cut by 7 bases and J by 5 bases, with 17 bases left in between. This chain's CDR3 is CAFHPGFSTGELFF. The CDR3 coding sequence is TGTGCCTTCCACCCCGGGTTCTCTACCGGGGAGCTGTTTTTT.

DNA of the CDR3: TGTGCCACCAGCAGAGACCAGGGATCCGGGGCCAACGTCCTGACTTTC. Its translation: CATSRDQGSGANVLTF. This sequence joins TRBV15 and TRBJ2-6; D may be TRBD1 (5 bases). V lost 0 bases to trimming and J lost 4 bases, with 10 bases between them. CDR3 length: 16 amino acids. CDR1 and CDR2 from the germline V gene are LNHNV and YYDKDF (reference sequence).

This sequence joins TRBV5-1 and TRBJ2-5, with 11 bases matching TRBD2. Germline V gives CDR1 SGHRS, CDR2 YFSETQ. This CDR3 contains 15 residues. Losses at the gene ends were 7 bases for V and 5 bases for J; bases not matched to a gene: 10. CDR3 region: CASGRTSGWGETQYF. CDR3 nucleotides: TGCGCCAGCGGACGGACTAGCGGGTGGGGGGAGACCCAGTACTTC. Together with reference TRBV5-1 and TRBJ2-5, the CDR3 gives the full variable domain: KAGVTQTPRYLIKTRGQQVTLSCSPISGHRSVSWYQQTPGQGLQFLFEYFSETQRNKGNFPGRFSGRQFSNSRSEMNVSTLELGDSALYLCASGRTSGWGETQYFGPGTRLLVL.

CDR3 region: CASSSLSYSNQPQHF. The DNA of the CDR3 is TGTGCCAGCAGCTCACTAAGCTATAGCAATCAGCCCCAGCATTTT. The chain combines TRBV5-8 with TRBJ1-5; D not resolved. The ends were cut back, 3 bases at V and 0 bases at J, with 10 bases in the middle. The CDR3 consists of 15 residues. Germline V gene sequence: CDR1 SGHTS, CDR2 YDEGEE.

J is TRBJ2-1 and V is TRBV24-1; D perhaps matches TRBD2 (6 bases). Germline V gives CDR1 KGHDR, CDR2 SFDVKD. The CDR3 totals 14 residues. V lost 10 bases and J 0 bases, leaving 12 bases between the germline ends. CDR3 region: CATMAGSSYNEQFF. CDR3 nucleotides: TGTGCCACTATGGCGGGGAGCTCCTACAATGAGCAGTTCTTC.

V usage is TRBV6-5 and J usage is TRBJ1-2; D remains unclear. Germline CDR1 is MNHEY and CDR2 is SVGAGI. This CDR3 comprises 15 residues. With 0 bases removed from V and 0 bases from J, the gap between germline ends came to 8 bases. The CDR3, as DNA: TGTGCCAGCAGTTACTCTCCAGGATCTAACTATGGCTACACCTTC. Protein: CASSYSPGSNYGYTF.

This clone was counted a few times. The chain is built from TRBV19 and TRBJ1-6, with 7 bases that match TRBD1. Germline values: CDR1 LNHDA, CDR2 SQIVND (reference sequence). The V gene end was trimmed by 4 bases and the J gene end by 7 bases; junction bases not matched to a gene: 10. The CDR3 runs to 16 residues. CDR3 coding DNA: TGTGCCAGTAGTACCAATACACAGGGGCGGAATTCACCCCTCCACTTT. It encodes CASSTNTQGRNSPLHF.

The rearrangement uses TRBV28 and TRBJ1-2; TRBD1 agrees at 7 bases. The germline V gene encodes CDR1 MDHEN and CDR2 SYDVKM. Germline trimming cut 5 bases from V and 4 bases from J; bases unmatched to any gene: 7. CDR3 length: 14 residues. The DNA of the CDR3 is TGTGCCAGCAGTGAGGCGGGGACAGTCTATGGCTACACCTTC. It specifies CASSEAGTVYGYTF.

This chain uses TRBV2 with TRBJ2-1; 9 bases match TRBD2. Germline CDR1 SNHLY, CDR2 FYNNEI. V lost 7 bases and J lost 4; bases outside the gene matches: 8. The CDR3 runs to 15 residues. The CDR3 loop is CASIAGTSKYNEQFF. The DNA for the CDR3 is TGTGCCAGCATAGCCGGGACTAGCAAGTACAATGAGCAGTTCTTC.